This TCR beta chain emerged from a study of brain T cells in children with intractable seizures (dated by TCRdb to the early 2020s). Concerning the study at large: A NanoString immunology panel was first used to screen resected brain tissue from about 53 pediatric epilepsy surgery cases for immune gene transcripts. About 65% of the 12 selected surgery cases also had pre-surgery blood sequenced, which left four cases with brain tissue only. What the authors observed across the whole study: The patients' HCMV serostatus was not known, and viral specificity was inferred solely from CDR3 sequence similarity. Because sequencing depth differed between pre- and post-surgery blood, the absence of clones from the pre-surgery sample may reflect undersampling.

This clone was observed a handful of times. No cognate antigen has been identified for it. The input lacks base qualities; no much larger clone sits a single base away. This specimen's time point label, per the study, means: resected brain tissue, or blood drawn just prior to surgery. Surgery cases with the highest brain T cell transcript signatures were selected for TCR beta chain sequencing of brain tissue and, where available, blood. Before surgery, patients had received at least one anti-epileptic drug. TCR-sequenced patients were children with drug-resistant epilepsy due to tuberous sclerosis complex, focal cortical dysplasia, Rasmussen encephalitis or hemimegalencephaly. Blood was drawn right before the epilepsy surgery. Bulk genomic DNA was extracted from unsorted brain tissue and whole blood with the Monarch genomic DNA purification kit. TCR beta chain sequences were generated from genomic DNA using the immunoSEQ assay. In the paper's pipeline: CDR3 sequences that did not begin with the conserved framework cysteine at position 104 were removed manually. To get clonality, the normalized Shannon's Diversity Index was subtracted from one, giving values from 0 (maximal diversity) to 1 (oligoclonal). Chi-squared comparison-of-proportions tests assessed whether the same CDR3 differed in frequency between samples, such as brain versus blood. Public clonotypes were found through immuneACCESS searches, while the VDJdb browser was used to judge similarity to known antiviral clonotypes. TCRdb took over this immuneACCESS table, retaining in-frame rearrangements with V and J assigned. Such tables are incomplete; in checked studies, under half of the missing clones stem from an unresolved V gene, and the remainder is unexplained. The DNA gave D and trimming, while V, J and clone size come from that table. The sample has under 150,000 clones on record, approximately 94% of them singletons. Clones ranked in the top ten supply 3.8% of the sample.

V and J lose 6 bases and 3 bases, and a span of 15 bases separates them. Sequences MDHEN (CDR1) and SYDVKM (CDR2) are obtained from the germline V gene. The CDR3 measures 15 amino acids from cysteine to phenylalanine. The CDR3 DNA has 45 bases and is translated from base 1. This receptor was identified in a boy under three years old with hemimegalencephaly and intractable seizures. Source: peripheral blood, taken at surgery. The rearranged chain carries TRBV28 and TRBJ1-5; possibly the D gene is TRBD1, per 5 matching bases. The CDR3 loop reads CASSLVRDPNQPQHF. In nucleotides, the sequence is TGTGCCAGCAGCCTGGTGCGGGACCCCAATCAGCCCCAGCATTTT.